The 2 T cell receptor beta chains below were found in one sample sequenced in a study of blood T cell repertoires in COVID-19 (dated by TCRdb to 2020 to 2022). Library construction relied on the immunoSEQ multiplex PCR assay. Not all clones reach the TCRdb copy of this immuneACCESS table, which keeps in-frame sequences only. Checked studies attribute under half of the gap to unresolved V genes and leave the rest unexplained. The sample includes fewer than 350,000 clones, with approximately 88% observed a single time. The ten largest clones represent less than 10% of the sample. Sequencing used peripheral blood. These receptors were taken from a young man with active or convalescent COVID-19.

The gene calls are TRBV6-5 and TRBJ2-5; 12 nucleotides line up with TRBD2. J lost 4 bases, V lost 5 bases, and 2 bases had no gene match. This CDR3 has 14 amino acids. Looked up from germline, CDR1 is MNHEY and CDR2 is SVGAGI. The CDR3 nucleotides read TGTGCCAGCAGTCGACTAGCGGGGGTAGAGACCCAGTACTTC. Translated, it gives CASSRLAGVETQYF.

This chain connects TRBV4-3 to TRBJ1-4, with D perhaps TRBD1 (5 bases). Trimming removed 0 bases at V and 10 bases at J, with 12 bases between. The CDR3 spans 14 residues. The germline V gene has CDR1 LGHNA and CDR2 YSLEER. The CDR3 bases are TGCGCCAGCAGCCAAGATCCAGGGAAGGGAAAACTGTTTTTT. Protein: CASSQDPGKGKLFF.